These T cell receptor beta chains were read from a single sample in a study of post-analysis software for immune sequencing data. TCRdb called the PCR reads again in MiXCR, with one record for every CDR3 protein. This table holds fewer than 900,000 distinct CDR3 sequences, 46% found once. The sample was blood. The receptors derive from a girl aged 5-17 years with multiple sclerosis. Each CDR3 is given with its conserved first and last residue. A D gene is named only where the DNA matches it firmly. Some rows have no size entry. The others give once, few or many, or a class for an expanded clone.

d_gene	len	j_gene	v_gene	abundance	CDR3nt	CDR3aa
NA	12	TRBJ2-5	TRBV20-1	NA	TGCAGTGCCAGAAGGAGGGGCCAAGAGCAGTACTTC	CSARRRGQEQYF
TRBD1	16	TRBJ1-5	TRBV10-3	NA	TGTGCCATCAGTCCGGACAGGGGCAATAGCAATCAGCCCCAGCATTTT	CAISPDRGNSNQPQHF
NA	13	TRBJ2-1	TRBV7-9	NA	TGTGCCAGCAGCCCCCCGATAGTCGATGAGCAGTTCTTC	CASSPPIVDEQFF
NA	13	TRBJ1-2	TRBV29-1	NA	TGCAGCGTTGATCCGTTTATTAACTATGGCTACACCTTC	CSVDPFINYGYTF
TRBD1	13	TRBJ2-7	TRBV2	few	TGTGCCAGCCAGGGACAGCCGGTAACCGAGCAGTACTTC	CASQGQPVTEQYF
NA	13	TRBJ2-3	TRBV27	NA	TGTGCCAGCGGTCCCGGGAGTATGGATACGCAGTATTTT	CASGPGSMDTQYF
NA	15	TRBJ1-1	TRBV20-1	NA	TGCAGTGCTAGAGACAGGGAGGACGGGAACACTGAAGCTTTCTTT	CSARDREDGNTEAFF
TRBD2	16	TRBJ2-3	TRBV20-1	few	TGCAGTGCTAGAAAAGCGGGGCCCGTTATCACAGATACGCAGTATTTT	CSARKAGPVITDTQYF
TRBD1	15	TRBJ1-4	TRBV4-3	NA	TGCGCCAGCAGCCCAGCCAGGGGGACTAATGAAAAACTGTTTTTT	CASSPARGTNEKLFF
TRBD2	20	TRBJ2-5	TRBV29-1	NA	TGCAGCGTTGAAGATCTTAGGGGTTGGCTAGCGGGAGGGTCGGAAGAGACCCAGTACTTC	CSVEDLRGWLAGGSEETQYF
NA	15	TRBJ2-5	TRBV7-7	NA	TGTGCTAGCAGCTTAGATCAGGGGTCAGGCGAGACCCAGTACTTC	CASSLDQGSGETQYF
TRBD2	13	TRBJ2-5	TRBV29-1	NA	TGCAGCGGGCTTGGGACGGGAGGGGAGACCCAGTACTTC	CSGLGTGGETQYF
NA	16	TRBJ1-4	TRBV5-5	NA	TGTGCCAGCAGCTTAATACCCCCGGCAGGGAAAGTCGAACTGTTTTTT	CASSLIPPAGKVELFF
TRBD1	15	TRBJ2-1	TRBV5-1	NA	TGCGCCAGCAGCTTGAGGGGACAGTCGGGCAATGAGCAGTTCTTC	CASSLRGQSGNEQFF
NA	14	TRBJ2-7	TRBV27	NA	TGTGCCAGCAGGAGAGGGGGTCCCTCCTACGAGCAGTACTTC	CASRRGGPSYEQYF
NA	14	TRBJ2-7	TRBV4-1	NA	TGCGCCAGCAGCCAAGAGTACTACTCCTACGAGCAGTACTTC	CASSQEYYSYEQYF
NA	11	TRBJ2-7	TRBV10-3	NA	TGTGCCATCAGTGAAGGAGGGGCTTCGTACTTC	CAISEGGASYF
NA	13	TRBJ1-2	TRBV30	NA	TGTGCCTGGAGTGTAGGCAGTAACTATGGCTACACCTTC	CAWSVGSNYGYTF
NA	13	TRBJ1-4	TRBV15	many	TGTGCCACCTCCTTGGGTGGGGGCTTTGAACTGTTTTTT	CATSLGGGFELFF
NA	15	TRBJ2-4	TRBV6-1	NA	TGTGCCACCTTAGGACGGGGATTAGCCGAAAACATTCAGTACTTC	CATLGRGLAENIQYF
NA	16	TRBJ2-3	TRBV20-1	NA	TGCAGTGCCAGGCGGAGCGGGTTCATTAGCACAGATACGCAGTATTTT	CSARRSGFISTDTQYF
NA	13	TRBJ2-7	TRBV5-5	many	TGTGCCAGCAGCTTCGTCGGCTCCTACGAGCAGTACTTC	CASSFVGSYEQYF
TRBD2	15	TRBJ2-3	TRBV20-1	NA	TGCAGTGCCCGAGCGCCTAGCGGTCCTACAGATACGCAGTATTTT	CSARAPSGPTDTQYF
NA	13	TRBJ1-5	TRBV20-1	NA	TGCAGTGCTTTAGACCGATCGGGACAGCCCCAGCATTTT	CSALDRSGQPQHF
NA	14	TRBJ2-7	TRBV6-1	few	TGTGCCAGCAGTGAATTCGACAGATCCTACGAGCAGTACTTC	CASSEFDRSYEQYF
NA	13	TRBJ1-2	TRBV29-1	NA	TGCAGCGTTGATTTTGGGGTTAACTATGGCTACACCTTC	CSVDFGVNYGYTF
NA	16	TRBJ1-1	TRBV27	NA	TGTGCCAGCAGTTTAGGTCGAGGGAACATGAACACTGAAGCTTTCTTT	CASSLGRGNMNTEAFF
NA	15	TRBJ2-5	TRBV27	NA	TGTGCCGGCAGTTTGTCCCCTAGCCTTCAAGAGACCCAGTACTTC	CAGSLSPSLQETQYF
TRBD2	15	TRBJ2-1	TRBV6-5	NA	TGTGCCAGCAGTTATGGGGCAGGGAGGGACAATGAGCAGTTCTTC	CASSYGAGRDNEQFF
NA	15	TRBJ2-7	TRBV7-2	few	TGTGCCAGCAGCCCCAAGAGTGGGGATCACAGCGAGCAGTACTTC	CASSPKSGDHSEQYF
NA	15	TRBJ2-5	TRBV25-1	few	TGTGCCAGCAGTGAAGAGGGGGACAACCAAGAGACCCAGTACTTC	CASSEEGDNQETQYF
NA	20	TRBJ2-7	TRBV7-8	few	TGTGCCAGCAGCTTCACGGCTGTCTCTGGGTTGCAGCCGTTCGTATACGAGCAGTACTTC	CASSFTAVSGLQPFVYEQYF
TRBD2	16	TRBJ2-7	TRBV27	NA	TGTGCCAGCAGTTTATCCCGGAGGAGCGGGAGCTACGAGCAGTACTTC	CASSLSRRSGSYEQYF
TRBD2	14	TRBJ2-5	TRBV7-8	NA	TGTGCCGGCAGCTGGGGGACTAGGGACAATGAGCAGTACTTC	CAGSWGTRDNEQYF
TRBD2	12	TRBJ2-1	TRBV28	few	TGTGCCAGCAGTTTAACCGGGAGGGCAATGTTCTTC	CASSLTGRAMFF
NA	12	TRBJ1-6	TRBV7-8	once	TGTGCCAGCTCTTTCGATAATTCACCCCTCCACTTT	CASSFDNSPLHF
NA	12	TRBJ2-5	TRBV5-1	NA	TGTGCCAGCAGCCGTGAGGGAGAGACCCAGTACTTC	CASSREGETQYF
NA	17	TRBJ1-5	TRBV7-8	NA	TGTGCCAGCAGCTTAACAAGAGGACTCCAGAACAATCAGCCCCAGCATTTT	CASSLTRGLQNNQPQHF
NA	16	TRBJ2-1	TRBV5-1	NA	TGCGCCAGCAGCTTGGGAGGGGCCCGTGTGTACAATGAGCAGTTCTTC	CASSLGGARVYNEQFF
NA	14	TRBJ2-7	TRBV10-3	few	TGTGCCATCAGGGAAGACCCAAACTCCTACGAGCAGTACTTC	CAIREDPNSYEQYF
TRBD2	10	TRBJ2-3	TRBV29-1	few	TGCAGCGTTGTGGGGGGGACGCAGTATTTT	CSVVGGTQYF
NA	15	TRBJ2-5	TRBV11-2	NA	TGTGCCAGCAGCCGACGGAGCGACTATCAAGAGACCCAGTACTTC	CASSRRSDYQETQYF
NA	15	TRBJ1-5	TRBV10-3	once	TGTGCCATCAGTGAGGGGACTCTTAGCAATCAGCCCCAGCATTTT	CAISEGTLSNQPQHF
TRBD2	16	TRBJ2-5	TRBV20-1	NA	TGCAGTGCTAGAGATGTTAGCGGGAGGGCCAAAGAGACCCAGTACTTC	CSARDVSGRAKETQYF
NA	15	TRBJ2-2	TRBV5-1	few	TGCGCCAGCAGCTTGGGACAGACGAACACCGGGGAGCTGTTTTTT	CASSLGQTNTGELFF
NA	14	TRBJ2-1	TRBV20-1	NA	TGCAGTGCTATTAGGAGGGAAAGGCACTATGAGCAGTTCTTC	CSAIRRERHYEQFF
NA	17	TRBJ2-1	TRBV7-9	NA	TGTGCCAGCAGCCCTCACCGGGTAGCAAGGCATGGAAATGAGCAGTTCTTC	CASSPHRVARHGNEQFF
NA	11	TRBJ2-3	TRBV20-1	NA	TGCAGTGCTAGACAGGGGGATACGCAGTATTTT	CSARQGDTQYF
NA	15	TRBJ2-5	TRBV28	few	TGTGCCAGCAGCCCCCAGGCCACACGGAGGGAGACCCAGTACTTC	CASSPQATRRETQYF
NA	13	TRBJ2-3	TRBV11-1	few	TGTGCCAGCAGCAAGGACGGCACAGATACGCAGTATTTT	CASSKDGTDTQYF
NA	15	TRBJ2-1	TRBV9	NA	TGTGCCAGCAGTGGCGAGGGTGGGCCCGGCAATGAGCAGTTCTTC	CASSGEGGPGNEQFF
NA	15	TRBJ1-4	TRBV7-2	NA	TGTGCCAGCAGCGGGGGGATTGCAACTAATGAAAAACTGTTTTTT	CASSGGIATNEKLFF
TRBD1	15	TRBJ2-4	TRBV7-2	few	TGTGCCAGCAGCTACTGGGGACAGGGGGCGGACATTCAGTACTTC	CASSYWGQGADIQYF